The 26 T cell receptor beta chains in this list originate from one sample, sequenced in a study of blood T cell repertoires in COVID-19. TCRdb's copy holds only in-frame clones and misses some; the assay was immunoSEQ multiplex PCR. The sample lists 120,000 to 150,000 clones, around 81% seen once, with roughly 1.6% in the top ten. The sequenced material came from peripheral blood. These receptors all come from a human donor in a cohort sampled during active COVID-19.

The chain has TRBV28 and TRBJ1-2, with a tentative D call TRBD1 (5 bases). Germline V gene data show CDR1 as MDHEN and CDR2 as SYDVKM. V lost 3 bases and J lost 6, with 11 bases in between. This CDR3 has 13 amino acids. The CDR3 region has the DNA TGTGCCAGCAGTTTGGGGGGATACGATGGCTACACCTTC. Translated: CASSLGGYDGYTF.

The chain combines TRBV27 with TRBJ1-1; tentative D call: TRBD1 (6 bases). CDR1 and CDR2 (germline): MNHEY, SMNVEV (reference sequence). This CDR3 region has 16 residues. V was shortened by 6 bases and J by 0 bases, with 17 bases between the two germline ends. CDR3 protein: CASSLSTGTLNTEAFF. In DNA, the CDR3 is TGTGCCAGCAGCCTATCCACCGGGACATTGAACACTGAAGCTTTCTTT.

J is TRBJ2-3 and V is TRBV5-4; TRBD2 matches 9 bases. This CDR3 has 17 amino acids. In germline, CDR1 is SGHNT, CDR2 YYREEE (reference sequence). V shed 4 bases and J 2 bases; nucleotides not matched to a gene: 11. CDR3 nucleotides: TGTGCCAGCAGCGACCTGGGTCTAGCGGGAACCACAGATACGCAGTATTTT. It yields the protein CASSDLGLAGTTDTQYF.

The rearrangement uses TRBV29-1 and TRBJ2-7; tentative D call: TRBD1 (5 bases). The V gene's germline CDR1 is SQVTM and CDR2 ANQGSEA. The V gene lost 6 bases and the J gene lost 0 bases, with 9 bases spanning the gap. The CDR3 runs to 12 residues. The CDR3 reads CSVLTDSYEQYF. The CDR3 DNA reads TGCAGCGTATTGACAGACTCCTACGAGCAGTACTTC.

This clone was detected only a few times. In DNA, the CDR3 is TGTGCCAGCAGCGTAGCCGGGGGAGGATACGAGCAGTACTTC. Translated: CASSVAGGGYEQYF. The rearrangement links TRBV9 to TRBJ2-7; possibly TRBD2 for D (6 bases). V lost 0 bases to trimming and J lost 4 bases, with 11 bases between them. The CDR3 contains 14 residues. CDR1 SGDLS and CDR2 YYNGEE come from the germline V gene.

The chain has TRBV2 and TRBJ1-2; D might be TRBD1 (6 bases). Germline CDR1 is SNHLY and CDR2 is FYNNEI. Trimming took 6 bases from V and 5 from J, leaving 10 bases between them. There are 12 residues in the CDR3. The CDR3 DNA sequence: TGTGCCAGCAGCGGGGACACTTATGGCTACACCTTC. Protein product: CASSGDTYGYTF.

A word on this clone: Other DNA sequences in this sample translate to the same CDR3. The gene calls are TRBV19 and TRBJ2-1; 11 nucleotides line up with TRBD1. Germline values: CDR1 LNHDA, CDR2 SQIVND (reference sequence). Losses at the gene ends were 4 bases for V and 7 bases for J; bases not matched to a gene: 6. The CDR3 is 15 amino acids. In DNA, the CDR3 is TGTGCCAGTAGTACCCCCGGGACAGGGGGGAATGAGCAGTTCTTC. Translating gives CASSTPGTGGNEQFF.

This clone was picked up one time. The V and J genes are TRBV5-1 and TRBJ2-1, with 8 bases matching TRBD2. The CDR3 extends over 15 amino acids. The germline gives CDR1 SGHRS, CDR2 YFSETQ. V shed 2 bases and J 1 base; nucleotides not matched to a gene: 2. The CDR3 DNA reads TGCGCCAGCAGCTTAGCGGGAGAATCCTACAATGAGCAGTTCTTC. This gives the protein CASSLAGESYNEQFF. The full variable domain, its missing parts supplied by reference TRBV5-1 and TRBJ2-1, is KAGVTQTPRYLIKTRGQQVTLSCSPISGHRSVSWYQQTPGQGLQFLFEYFSETQRNKGNFPGRFSGRQFSNSRSEMNVSTLELGDSALYLCASSLAGESYNEQFFGPGTRLTVL.

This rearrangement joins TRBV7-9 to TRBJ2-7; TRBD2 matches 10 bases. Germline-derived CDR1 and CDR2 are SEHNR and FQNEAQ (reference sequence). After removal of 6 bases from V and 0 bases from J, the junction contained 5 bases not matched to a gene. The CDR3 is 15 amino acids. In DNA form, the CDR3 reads TGTGCCAGCAGTTTTGGGACTAGCGTCTCCTACGAGCAGTACTTC. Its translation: CASSFGTSVSYEQYF. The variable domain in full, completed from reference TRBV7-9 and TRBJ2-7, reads DTGVSQNPRHKITKRGQNVTFRCDPISEHNRLYWYRQTLGQGPEFLTYFQNEAQLEKSRLLSDRFSAERPKGSFSTLEIQRTEQGDSAMYLCASSFGTSVSYEQYFGPGTRLTVT.

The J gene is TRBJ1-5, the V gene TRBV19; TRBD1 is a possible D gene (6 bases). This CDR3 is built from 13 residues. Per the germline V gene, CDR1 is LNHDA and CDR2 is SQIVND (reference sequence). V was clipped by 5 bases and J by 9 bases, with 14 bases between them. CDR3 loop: CASSGTSRGPQHF. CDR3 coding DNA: TGTGCCAGTAGTGGGACATCACGAGGGCCCCAGCATTTT.

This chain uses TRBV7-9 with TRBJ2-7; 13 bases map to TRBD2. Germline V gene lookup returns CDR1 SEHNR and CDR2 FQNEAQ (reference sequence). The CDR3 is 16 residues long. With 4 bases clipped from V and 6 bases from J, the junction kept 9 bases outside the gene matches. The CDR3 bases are TGTGCCAGCAGCTCATCCCCGGGACTAGCGGGACTCGAGCAGTACTTC. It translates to CASSSSPGLAGLEQYF.

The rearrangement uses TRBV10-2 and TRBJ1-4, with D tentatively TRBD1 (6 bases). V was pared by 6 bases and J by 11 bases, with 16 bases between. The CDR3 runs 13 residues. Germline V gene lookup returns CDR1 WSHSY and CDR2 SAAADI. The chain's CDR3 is CASRGRGADKLFF. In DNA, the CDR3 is TGCGCCAGCAGAGGTCGGGGGGCGGATAAACTGTTTTTT.

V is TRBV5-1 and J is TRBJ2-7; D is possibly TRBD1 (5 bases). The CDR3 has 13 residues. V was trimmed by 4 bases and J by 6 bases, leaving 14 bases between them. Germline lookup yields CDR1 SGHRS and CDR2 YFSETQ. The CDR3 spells CASSPIQAGEQYF. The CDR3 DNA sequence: TGCGCCAGCAGCCCCATACAGGCCGGCGAGCAGTACTTC.

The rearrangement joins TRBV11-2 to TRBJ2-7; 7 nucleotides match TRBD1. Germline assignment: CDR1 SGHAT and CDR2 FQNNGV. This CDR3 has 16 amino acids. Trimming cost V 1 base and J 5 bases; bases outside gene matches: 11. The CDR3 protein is CASSLAITGVNHEQYF. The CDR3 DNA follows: TGTGCCAGCAGCTTAGCGATTACAGGGGTGAATCACGAGCAGTACTTC.

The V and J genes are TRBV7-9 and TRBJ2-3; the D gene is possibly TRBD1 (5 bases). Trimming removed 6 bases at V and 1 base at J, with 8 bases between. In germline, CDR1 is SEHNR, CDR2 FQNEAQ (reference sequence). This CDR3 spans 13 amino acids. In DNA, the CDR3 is TGTGCCAGCAGGGCGACAGGCACAGATACGCAGTATTTT. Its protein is CASRATGTDTQYF.

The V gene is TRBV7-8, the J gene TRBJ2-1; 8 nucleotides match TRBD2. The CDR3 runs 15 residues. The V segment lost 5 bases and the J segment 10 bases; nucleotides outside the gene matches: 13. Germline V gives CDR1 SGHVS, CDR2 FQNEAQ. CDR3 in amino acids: CASSLSGATIGEQFF. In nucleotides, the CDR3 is TGTGCCAGCAGCCTTAGCGGGGCCACTATTGGCGAGCAGTTCTTC. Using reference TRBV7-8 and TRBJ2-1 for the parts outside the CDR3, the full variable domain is GAGVSQSPRYKVAKRGQDVALRCDPISGHVSLFWYQQALGQGPEFLTYFQNEAQLDKSGLPSDRFFAERPEGSVSTLKIQRTQQEDSAVYLCASSLSGATIGEQFFGPGTRLTVL.

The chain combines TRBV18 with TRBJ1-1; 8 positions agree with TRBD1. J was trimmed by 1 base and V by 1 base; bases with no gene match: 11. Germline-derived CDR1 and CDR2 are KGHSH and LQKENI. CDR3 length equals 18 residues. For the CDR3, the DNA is TGTGCCAGCTCACCACGCGGACAGGGAGTAACCTCGAACACTGAAGCTTTCTTT. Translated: CASSPRGQGVTSNTEAFF.

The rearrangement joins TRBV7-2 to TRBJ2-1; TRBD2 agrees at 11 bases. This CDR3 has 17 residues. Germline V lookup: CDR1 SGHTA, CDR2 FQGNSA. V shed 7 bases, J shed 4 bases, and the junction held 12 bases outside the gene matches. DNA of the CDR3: TGTGCCAGCACCCCGGTGGCCTTAGCGGGAGGGTACAATGAGCAGTTCTTC. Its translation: CASTPVALAGGYNEQFF.

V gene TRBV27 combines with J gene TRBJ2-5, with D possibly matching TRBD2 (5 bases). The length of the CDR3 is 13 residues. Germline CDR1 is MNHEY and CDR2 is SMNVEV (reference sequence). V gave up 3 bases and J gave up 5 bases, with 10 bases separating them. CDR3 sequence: CASSFGSGETQYF. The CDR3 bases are TGTGCCAGCAGTTTTGGGAGTGGGGAGACCCAGTACTTC.

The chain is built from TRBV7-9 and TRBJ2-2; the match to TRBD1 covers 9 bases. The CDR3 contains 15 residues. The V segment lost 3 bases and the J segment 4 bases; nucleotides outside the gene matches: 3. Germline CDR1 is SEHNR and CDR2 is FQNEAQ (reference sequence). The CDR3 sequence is CASSFKDRGTGELFF. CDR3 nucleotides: TGTGCCAGCAGCTTCAAGGACAGGGGCACCGGGGAGCTGTTTTTT.

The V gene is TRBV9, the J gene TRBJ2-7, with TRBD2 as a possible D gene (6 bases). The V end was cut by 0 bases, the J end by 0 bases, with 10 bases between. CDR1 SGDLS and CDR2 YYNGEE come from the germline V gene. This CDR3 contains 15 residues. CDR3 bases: TGTGCCAGCAGCGTAGAGGGACTCTCCTCCTACGAGCAGTACTTC. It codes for CASSVEGLSSYEQYF. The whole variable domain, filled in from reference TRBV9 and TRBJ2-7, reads DSGVTQTPKHLITATGQRVTLRCSPRSGDLSVYWYQQSLDQGLQFLIQYYNGEERAKGNILERFSAQQFPDLHSELNLSSLELGDSALYFCASSVEGLSSYEQYFGPGTRLTVT.

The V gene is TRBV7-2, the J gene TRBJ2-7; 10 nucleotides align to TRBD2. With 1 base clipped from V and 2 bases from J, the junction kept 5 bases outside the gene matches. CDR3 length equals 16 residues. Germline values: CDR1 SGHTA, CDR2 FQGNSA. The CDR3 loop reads CASSLEASGSPYEQYF. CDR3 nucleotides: TGTGCCAGCAGCTTAGAGGCTAGCGGGAGTCCCTACGAGCAGTACTTC.

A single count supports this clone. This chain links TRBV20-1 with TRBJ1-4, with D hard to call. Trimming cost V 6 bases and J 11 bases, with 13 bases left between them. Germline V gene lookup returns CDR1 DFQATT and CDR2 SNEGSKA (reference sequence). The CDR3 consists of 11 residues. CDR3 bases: TGCAGTGCCCAGTATCCGGGGAAACTGTTTTTT. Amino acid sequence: CSAQYPGKLFF.

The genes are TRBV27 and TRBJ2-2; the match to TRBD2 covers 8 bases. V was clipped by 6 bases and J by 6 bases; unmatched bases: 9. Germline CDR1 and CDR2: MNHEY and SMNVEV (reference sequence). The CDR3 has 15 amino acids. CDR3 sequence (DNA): TGTGCCAGCAGCCAAGCGGGAGCGACCTCCGGGGAGCTGTTTTTT. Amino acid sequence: CASSQAGATSGELFF.

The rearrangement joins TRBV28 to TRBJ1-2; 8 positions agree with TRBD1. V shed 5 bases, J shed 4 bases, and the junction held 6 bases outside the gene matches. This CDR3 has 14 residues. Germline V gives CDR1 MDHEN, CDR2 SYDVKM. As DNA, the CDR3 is TGTGCCAGCAGTGTCAGGGGGCAGGGCTATGGCTACACCTTC. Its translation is CASSVRGQGYGYTF.

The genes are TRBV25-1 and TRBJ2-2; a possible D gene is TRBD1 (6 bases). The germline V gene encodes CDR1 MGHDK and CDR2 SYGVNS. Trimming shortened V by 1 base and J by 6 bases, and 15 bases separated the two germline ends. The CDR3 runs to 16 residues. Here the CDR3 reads CASSESDRFMAGELFF. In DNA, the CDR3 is TGTGCCAGCAGTGAATCGGACAGATTTATGGCCGGGGAGCTGTTTTTT.